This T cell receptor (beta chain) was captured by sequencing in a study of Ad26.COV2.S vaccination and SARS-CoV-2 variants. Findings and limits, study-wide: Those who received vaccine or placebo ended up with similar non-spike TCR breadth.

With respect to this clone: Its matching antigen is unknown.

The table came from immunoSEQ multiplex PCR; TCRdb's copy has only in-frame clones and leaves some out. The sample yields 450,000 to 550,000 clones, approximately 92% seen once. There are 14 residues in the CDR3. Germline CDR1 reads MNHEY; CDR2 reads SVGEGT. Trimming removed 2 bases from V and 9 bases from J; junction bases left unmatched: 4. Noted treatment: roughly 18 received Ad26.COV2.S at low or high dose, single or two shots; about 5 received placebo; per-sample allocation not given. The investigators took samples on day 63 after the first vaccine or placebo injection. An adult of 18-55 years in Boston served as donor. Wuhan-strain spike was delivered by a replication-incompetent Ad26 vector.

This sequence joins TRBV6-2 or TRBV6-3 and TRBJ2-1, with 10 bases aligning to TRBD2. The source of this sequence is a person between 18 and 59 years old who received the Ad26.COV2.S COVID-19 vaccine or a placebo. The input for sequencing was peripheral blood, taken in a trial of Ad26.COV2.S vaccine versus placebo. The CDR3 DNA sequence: TGTGCCAGCAGTTACGGTCTAGCGGGAGCTGAGCAGTTCTTC. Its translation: CASSYGLAGAEQFF.